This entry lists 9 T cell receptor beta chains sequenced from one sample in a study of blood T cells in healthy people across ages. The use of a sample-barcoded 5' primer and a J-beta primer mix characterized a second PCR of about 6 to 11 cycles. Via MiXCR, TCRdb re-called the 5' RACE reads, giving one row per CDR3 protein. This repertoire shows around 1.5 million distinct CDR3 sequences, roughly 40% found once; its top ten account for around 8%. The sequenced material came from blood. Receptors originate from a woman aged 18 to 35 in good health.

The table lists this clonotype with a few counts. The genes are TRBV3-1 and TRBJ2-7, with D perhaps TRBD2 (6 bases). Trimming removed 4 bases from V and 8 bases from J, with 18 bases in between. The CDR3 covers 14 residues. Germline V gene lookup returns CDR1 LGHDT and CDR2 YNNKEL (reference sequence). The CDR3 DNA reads TGTGCCAGCAGCCCCCCGGTGGGAGGCCCTAAGCAGTACTTC. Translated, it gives CASSPPVGGPKQYF.

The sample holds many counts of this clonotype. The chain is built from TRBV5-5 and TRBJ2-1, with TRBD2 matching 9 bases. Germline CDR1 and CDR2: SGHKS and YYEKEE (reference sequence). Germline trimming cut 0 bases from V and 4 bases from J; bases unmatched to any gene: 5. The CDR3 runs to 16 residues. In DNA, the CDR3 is TGTGCCAGCAGCTTGGCCCCTAGCGGGGATTACAATGAGCAGTTCTTC. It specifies CASSLAPSGDYNEQFF.

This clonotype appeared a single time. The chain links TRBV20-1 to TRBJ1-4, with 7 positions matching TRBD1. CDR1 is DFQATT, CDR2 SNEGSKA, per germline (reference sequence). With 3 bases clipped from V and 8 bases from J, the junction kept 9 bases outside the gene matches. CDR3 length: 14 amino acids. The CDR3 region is CSASRGYHREKLFF. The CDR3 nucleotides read TGCAGTGCTAGCAGGGGGTACCATCGAGAAAAACTGTTTTTT.

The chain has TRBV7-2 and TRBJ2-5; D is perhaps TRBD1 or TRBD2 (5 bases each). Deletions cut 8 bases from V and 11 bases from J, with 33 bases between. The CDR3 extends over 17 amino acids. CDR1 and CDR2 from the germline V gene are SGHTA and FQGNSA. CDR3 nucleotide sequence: TGTGCCAGCCGAGCAATAGGGTGGGGGATTTCGGGCAATGAGCAGTACTTC. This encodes CASRAIGWGISGNEQYF.

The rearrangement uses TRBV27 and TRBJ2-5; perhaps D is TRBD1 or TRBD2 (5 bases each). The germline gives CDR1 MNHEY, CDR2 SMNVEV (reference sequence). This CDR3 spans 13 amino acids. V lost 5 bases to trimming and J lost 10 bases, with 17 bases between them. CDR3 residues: CASSNRDVEDQYF. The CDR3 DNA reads TGTGCCAGCAGTAACCGGGACGTAGAGGACCAGTACTTC.

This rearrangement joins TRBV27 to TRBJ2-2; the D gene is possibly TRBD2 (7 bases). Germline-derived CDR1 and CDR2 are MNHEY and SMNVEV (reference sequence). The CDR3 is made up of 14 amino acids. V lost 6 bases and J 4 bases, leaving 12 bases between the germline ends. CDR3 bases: TGTGCCAGCAGGGGCGGGGGCAGCACCGGGGAGCTGTTTTTT. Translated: CASRGGGSTGELFF.

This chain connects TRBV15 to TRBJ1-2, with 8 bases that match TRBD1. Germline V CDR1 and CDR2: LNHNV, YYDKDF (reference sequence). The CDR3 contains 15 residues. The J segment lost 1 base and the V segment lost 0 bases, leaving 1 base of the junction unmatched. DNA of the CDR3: TGTGCCACCAGCAGAGATGGACAGGGTAACTATGGCTACACCTTC. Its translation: CATSRDGQGNYGYTF.

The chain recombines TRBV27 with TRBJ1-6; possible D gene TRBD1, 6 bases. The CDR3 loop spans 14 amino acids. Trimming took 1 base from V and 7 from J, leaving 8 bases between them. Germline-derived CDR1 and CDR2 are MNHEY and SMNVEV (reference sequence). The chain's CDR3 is CASSLYGGNSPLHF. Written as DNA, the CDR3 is TGTGCCAGCAGTTTATACGGGGGCAATTCACCCCTCCACTTT.

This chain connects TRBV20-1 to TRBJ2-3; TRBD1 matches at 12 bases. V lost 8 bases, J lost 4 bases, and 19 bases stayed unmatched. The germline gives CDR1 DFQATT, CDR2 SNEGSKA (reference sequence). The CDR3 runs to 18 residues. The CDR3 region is CSSQILVVGQGAPDTQYF. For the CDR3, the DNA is TGCAGTTCGCAGATCCTAGTTGTGGGACAGGGGGCACCAGATACGCAGTATTTT.